Described below is a single T cell receptor beta chain sequence and its context. The antigen is unknown. Each CDR3 protein is one row after TCRdb ran MiXCR on the 5' RACE reads. In the table there are a few hundred thousand distinct CDR3 sequences, roughly 18% of which are singletons. With 5 bases removed from V and 4 bases from J, the gap between germline ends came to 8 bases. CDR3 length: 12 residues. Germline V gene lookup returns CDR1 MNHEY and CDR2 SMNVEV (reference sequence). This sample was taken from a study of CD8 T cells in ankylosing spondylitis. General study points: Several highly homologous variants made up a TCR beta motif, and this motif appeared characteristic of ankylosing spondylitis blood.

The chain uses TRBV27 and TRBJ1-2, with no clear D. Sequencing input: blood, either unsorted or a sorted T cell fraction (not recorded which). The clonotype comes from a male donor with ankylosing spondylitis or in good health (not recorded which). Here the CDR3 reads CASSGGSYGYTF. The DNA of the CDR3 is TGTGCCAGCAGTGGCGGGAGCTATGGCTACACCTTC.